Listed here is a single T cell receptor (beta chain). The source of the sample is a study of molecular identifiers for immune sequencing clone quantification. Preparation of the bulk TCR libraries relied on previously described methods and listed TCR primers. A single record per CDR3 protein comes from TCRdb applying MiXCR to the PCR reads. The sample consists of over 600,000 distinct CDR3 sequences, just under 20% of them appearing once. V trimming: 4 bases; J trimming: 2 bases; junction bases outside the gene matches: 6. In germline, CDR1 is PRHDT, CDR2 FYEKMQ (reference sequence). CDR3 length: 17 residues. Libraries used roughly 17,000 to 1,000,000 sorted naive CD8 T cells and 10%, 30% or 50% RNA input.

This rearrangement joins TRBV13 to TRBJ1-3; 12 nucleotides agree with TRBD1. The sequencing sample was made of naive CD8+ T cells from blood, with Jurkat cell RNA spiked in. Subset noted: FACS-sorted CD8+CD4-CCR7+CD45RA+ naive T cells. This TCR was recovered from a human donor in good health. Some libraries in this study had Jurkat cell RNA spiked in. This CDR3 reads CASSSGQGAIAGNTIYF. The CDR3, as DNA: TGTGCCAGCAGCTCGGGACAGGGGGCGATAGCTGGAAACACCATATATTTT.